The clone carrying this TCR beta chain turned up a few times. The source of the sample is a study of cytomegalovirus exposure and HLA in healthy donors. PCR employed 60 Vbeta and 13 Jbeta primers. TCRdb's copy holds only in-frame clones and misses some; the assay was immunoSEQ multiplex PCR. The sample shows 95,000 to 110,000 clones, about three quarters of them seen only once. V was pared by 2 bases and J by 0 bases, with 11 bases between. The CDR3 is 15 residues long. CDR1 is SGHNT and CDR2 is YYREEE in the germline V gene (reference sequence). The rearrangement joins TRBV5-4 to TRBJ1-1; D is unclear. Sequencing was carried out using PBMCs. This sequence originates from a man aged 60 to 69 in good health and CMV-seropositive. The CDR3 region is CASSLTEIMNTEAFF. The CDR3 DNA follows: TGTGCCAGCAGCTTAACGGAGATTATGAACACTGAAGCTTTCTTT.